The T cell receptor beta chain described here comes from a study of T-cell memory formation after mild COVID-19 (dated by TCRdb to 2020 to 2022). The study in broad terms: Most TCR sequence clusters were specific to one of the two donors. Longitudinal TCRalpha and TCRbeta repertoire sequencing tracked T-cell clones expanding and contracting after mild COVID-19 in a couple of donors. The cohort was made up of two young adult volunteers, one female and one male, who were previously healthy. General conclusions and limits of the study: Contracting CD4+ clones were located mainly in the CM and EM memory subsets, whereas CD8+ clones were found to be enriched in EMRA. Clones contracting from day 15 to 85 had balanced CD4/CD8 phenotypes, while a second wave expanding from day 15 to 37 was biased towards CD4+. SARS-CoV-2 specificity was not confirmed for the second-wave clones peaking on day 37. Only a couple of mild cases were covered by the study, and larger cohorts that include severe cases with pre-infection samples were considered necessary. Some responding clones were found in pre-infection memory, which suggests that pre-existing cross-reactive memory T cells took part in the SARS-CoV-2 response.

This clonotype was counted at least ten times. Its antigen has not been determined. No base quality values were provided; no much bigger clone lies one nucleotide off. CDR1 and CDR2 are read off the germline V gene (reference sequence) as SEHNR and FQNEAQ. Taken from cysteine to phenylalanine, the CDR3 has 15 residues. Just the 45-base CDR3 DNA is kept, in frame starting at base 1. Germline trimming: 5 bases from V, 9 bases from J; junction bases outside gene matches: 10. Data came from an Illumina NovaSeq 6000. Using 5'RACE with constant-segment primers, TCRalpha and TCRbeta cDNA libraries were constructed, with sample barcodes and unique molecular identifiers added in the process. RNA was extracted from every sample with Trizol reagent. Amplification of the libraries took two PCR steps, and the second step added a second sample barcode plus Illumina TruSeq adapters. Sequencing of the libraries was done on an Illumina NovaSeq, producing 2 x 150 bp paired-end reads. The study's processing was this. Demultiplexing of reads and collapsing into UMI-guided consensus sequences were performed with migec v1.2.7. Using mixcr v2.1.11, UMI consensuses were aligned to TRA and TRB V and J templates and then assembled into clonotypes. A clonotype was counted as expanded or contracted only when both edgeR and NoisET called the clonotype significant, with the noise models trained on biological replicates. For edgeR calls, the cutoffs were a false discovery rate-adjusted p below 0.01 and a log2 fold-change threshold of 1. As an exploratory analysis of dynamics, max-normalized trajectories of the 1000 most abundant clonotypes were examined with PCA combined with hierarchical clustering. Separately sequenced CD4+ and CD8+ repertoires were used to assign the CD4 or CD8 phenotype of responding clones. The public sequencing data were trimmed at Q25 with fastp and processed into clonotypes with MiXCR by TCRdb, which kept only in-frame beta chains. Each entry is one CDR3 protein sequence, shown with its most common DNA and genes. The V and J calls, along with clone size, are taken from TCRdb and not from the paper's own processing. The sample table records fewer than 60,000 distinct CDR3 sequences; about 12% of these occur just once. Almost 25% of the sample is taken by the ten largest.

Ficoll-Paque density gradient centrifugation was used to isolate PBMCs. Sequencing was carried out using PBMCs or a T cell subset sorted from them (not recorded which). The receptor was derived from a young man who had mild COVID-19 (a few samples of this study predate the infection). The sample titles of this study are shuffled in the database, so cell type and time point are left out; the donor was told from shared clones. The receptor chain draws on TRBV7-9 and TRBJ1-6; 7 bases in the junction line up with TRBD1. The CDR3 region has the sequence CASSRDRVEFSPLHF. The DNA reads TGTGCCAGCAGCCGCGACAGGGTGGAGTTTTCACCCCTCCACTTT. Joined to the reference TRBV7-9 and TRBJ1-6 proteins, this CDR3 gives the full variable domain: DTGVSQNPRHKITKRGQNVTFRCDPISEHNRLYWYRQTLGQGPEFLTYFQNEAQLEKSRLLSDRFSAERPKGSFSTLEIQRTEQGDSAMYLCASSRDRVEFSPLHFGNGTRLTVT.